The source of this T cell receptor (beta chain) is a study of blood T cell repertoires in COVID-19. In the study overall: Acute-phase and convalescent COVID-19 samples originated in the United States, Italy and Spain. PBMCs, B-cell-depleted T cells, or T cells were the source of the cDNA or gDNA that made up the material.

In the source study's methods: Amplification of reference gene primers was used by the study to estimate nucleated cell counts. TCRdb keeps only in-frame clones here, not all; method: immunoSEQ multiplex PCR. D and trimming were read from the DNA, whereas the V and J calls and clone size are those reported in that table. The sample records approximately 72,000 clones, over 75% being singletons. V was pared by 0 bases and J by 7 bases, with 3 bases of the junction left unmatched. This CDR3 spans 14 amino acids. Germline CDR1 SGHRS, CDR2 YFSETQ. This TCR derives from a man aged 45-65 years with acute or convalescent COVID-19. The chain employs TRBV5-1 and TRBJ1-4; 7 bases align to TRBD1. The sample consisted of peripheral blood. CDR3 coding DNA: TGCGCCAGCAGCTTGGTGGGGACAGCTGAAAAACTGTTTTTT. Translating it yields CASSLVGTAEKLFF.